This is a list of T cell receptor beta chains from one sample in a study of response to subunit inactivated influenza vaccine. TCRdb redid the calling of the RT-PCR reads with MiXCR, one entry per CDR3 protein. The data contain 300,000 to 350,000 distinct CDR3 sequences, roughly 22% of them singletons. The sample in question was PBMCs from blood, obtained less than 22 months after vaccination. Receptors originate from a man aged 50 to 75 who received an inactivated influenza vaccine. The CDR3 runs from the conserved cysteine through the conserved F or W. D genes are given only for firm matches. The size field is filled for only some rows; it gives once, few, many or a size class.

j_gene,d_gene,v_gene,abundance,CDR3nt,CDR3aa
TRBJ2-7,TRBD1,TRBV28,NA,TGTGCCAGCATGGGACAGGGGGCGGTGAGAGAGCAGTACTTC,CASMGQGAVREQYF
TRBJ1-2,NA,TRBV7-9,many,TGTGCCAGCAGCCCCCGCAACGGAAATCACTATGGCTACACCTTC,CASSPRNGNHYGYTF
TRBJ2-3,NA,TRBV7-9,few,TGTGCCAGCAGCGGAACGGAGAGGCCCTTCACAGATACGCAGTATTTT,CASSGTERPFTDTQYF
TRBJ1-1,NA,TRBV6-5,NA,TGTGCCAGCAGTTACTCGTGGCAGAGTGAAGCTTTCTTT,CASSYSWQSEAFF
TRBJ2-1,NA,TRBV18,NA,TGTGCCAGCTCACCGACCAACCCTAAGGAGCAGTTCTTC,CASSPTNPKEQFF
TRBJ2-2,NA,TRBV2,once,TGTGCCAGCAGTGGAACAAGGAGCACCGGGGAGCTGTTTTTT,CASSGTRSTGELFF
TRBJ1-1,NA,TRBV7-9,few,TGTGCCAGCAGCGCCTCTTCGACAGCGAACACTGAAGCTTTCTTT,CASSASSTANTEAFF
TRBJ1-4,NA,TRBV7-2,many,TGTGCCAGCAGCCCCAGGCGTACAACTAATGAAAAACTGTTTTTT,CASSPRRTTNEKLFF
TRBJ2-7,NA,TRBV29-1,NA,TGCAGCGTGCCAGGGGCCTACGAGCAGTACTTC,CSVPGAYEQYF
TRBJ1-3,NA,TRBV28,many,TGTGCCAGCAGTTTATTTGGACGGCTCTCTGGAAACACCATATATTTT,CASSLFGRLSGNTIYF
TRBJ2-7,NA,TRBV19,NA,TGTGCCAGTAGGGAGGGGGCGCAGGACGAGCAGTACTTC,CASREGAQDEQYF
TRBJ2-2,NA,TRBV29-1,NA,TGCGGATTCCAGGAGCAGGGAATCACCGGGGAGCTGTTTTTT,CGFQEQGITGELFF
TRBJ1-6,NA,TRBV6-5,NA,TGTGCCAGCAGTTACTCGCCGGGACGGGCTAATTCACCCCTCCACTTT,CASSYSPGRANSPLHF